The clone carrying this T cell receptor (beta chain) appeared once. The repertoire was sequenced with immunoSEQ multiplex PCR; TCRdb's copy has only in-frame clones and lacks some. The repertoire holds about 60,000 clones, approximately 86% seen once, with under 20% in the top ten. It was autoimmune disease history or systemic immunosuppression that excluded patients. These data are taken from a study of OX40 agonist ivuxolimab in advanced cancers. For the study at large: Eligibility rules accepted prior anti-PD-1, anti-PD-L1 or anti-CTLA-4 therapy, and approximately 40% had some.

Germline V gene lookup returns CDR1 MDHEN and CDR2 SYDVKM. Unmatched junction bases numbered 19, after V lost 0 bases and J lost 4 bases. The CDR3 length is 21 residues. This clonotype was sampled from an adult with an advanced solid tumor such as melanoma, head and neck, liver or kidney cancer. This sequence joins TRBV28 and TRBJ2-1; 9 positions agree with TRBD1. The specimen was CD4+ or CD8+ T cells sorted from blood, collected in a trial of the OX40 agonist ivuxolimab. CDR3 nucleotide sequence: TGTGCCAGCAGTTTATGGGGCCCCAGCCAGGGGACAGGGTTACGGTACAATGAGCAGTTCTTC. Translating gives CASSLWGPSQGTGLRYNEQFF.